This is a list of T cell receptor beta chains from one sample in a study of Tregs in tolerant kidney transplant recipients. Here immunoSEQ multiplex PCR was the method, and the copy in TCRdb shows in-frame clones only, minus some. Altogether about 73,000 clones are present, approximately 90% being singletons, with the ten largest covering approximately 0.33%. Source: Tregs from blood, taken before the transplant. The receptors were gathered from a human donor who received a combined kidney and bone marrow transplant. Both conserved end residues are trimmed from each CDR3.

j_call v_call cdr3_aa
TRBJ2-5 TRBV10-3 AISDPGDSGRLQETQY
TRBJ1-2 TRBV5-1 ASSKKGERDGYT
TRBJ2-2 TRBV27 ASRGGNTNTGELF
TRBJ1-4 TRBV19 ASSNPDQGTEKLF
TRBJ1-2 TRBV6-4 ASRMTGDYGYT
TRBJ2-2 TRBV2 ASSGEGTGELF
TRBJ2-7 TRBV7-2 ASSQKRGSEQY
TRBJ2-2 TRBV27 ASSLSPVGGTGELF
TRBJ2-7 TRBV6-1 ASSEFGQDYEQY
TRBJ2-5 TRBV5-1 ASSLMGPETQY
. TRBV7-9 ASSLAEFSGSRDEQY
TRBJ2-1 TRBV9 ASSVGLAHYNEQF
TRBJ2-5 TRBV7-9 ASSQPRTGAAPDQY
TRBJ2-5 TRBV30 AWSAAVGLAGQETQY
TRBJ2-7 TRBV4-2 ASSQVDGLYSYEQY
TRBJ1-5 TRBV18 ASSPVGTDQPQH
TRBJ1-1 TRBV5-6 ASSSRGTLNTEAF
TRBJ2-7 TRBV29-1 SVDGLAGSYEQY
TRBJ1-2 TRBV10-2 ASSRTGGLTGYT
TRBJ2-5 TRBV25-1 ASSGQGSGETQY
TRBJ2-3 TRBV4-3 ASSQDPGTIHTDTQY
TRBJ2-3 TRBV5-6 ASSSTGIVEDTQY
TRBJ2-6 TRBV4-1 ASSQVDRGNSGANVLT
TRBJ1-1 TRBV5-1 ASSVGQAGTEAF
TRBJ2-3 TRBV5-1 ASSLVSGESTDTQY
TRBJ2-7 TRBV7-2 ASSPWGSSPSYEQY
TRBJ2-1 TRBV5-1 ASSSLAGEGYNEQF
TRBJ2-6 TRBV6-6 ASSYGLSSGANVLT
TRBJ2-1 TRBV10-2 ASSDQGGVQF